This T cell receptor beta chain comes out of a study of regulatory T cells in long-lasting Graves disease. Study findings and constraints: The persistent group shared roughly 2,700 public clonotypes, more than the approximately 970 shared by new patients.

Sample time point: persistent/refractory GD, antithyroid drugs over 5 years with positive TRAb. Extracted PBMC RNA gave rise to the TCR library. Arm-PCR of CDR3 regions and iRepertoire HTBI primers were used to build TCR beta libraries. MiXCR, applied by TCRdb to the multiplex PCR reads, yields one record per CDR3 protein. The sample lists 650,000 to 850,000 distinct CDR3 sequences, approximately 31% occurring once. Concerning this clonotype itself: The target antigen is unknown.

This TCR came from a female donor with Graves disease. The sequences come from peripheral blood mononuclear cells (PBMCs), collected when the disease was refractory, from a patient treated with antithyroid drugs.

The CDR3 reads CASSSKGGYGYTF. CDR3 DNA: TGTGCCAGCAGCTCGAAGGGGGGCTATGGCTACACCTTC. The chain links TRBV5-6 to TRBJ1-2; D might be TRBD1 (6 bases). V was shortened by 3 bases and J by 4 bases, with 10 bases between the two germline ends. Germline-derived CDR1 and CDR2 are SGHDT and YYEEEE. The CDR3 contains 13 residues.